These 10 T cell receptor beta chains came from one sample sequenced in a study of blood T cell repertoires in COVID-19. TCRdb keeps only in-frame clones here, not all; method: immunoSEQ multiplex PCR. In the table there are over 110,000 clones, approximately 84% of which are singletons. The specimen sequenced was PBMCs or T cells enriched from blood (not recorded which). Source of these receptors: a man in his forties with acute COVID-19.

This sequence joins TRBV5-1 and TRBJ1-3, with a possible D match to TRBD1 (5 bases). This CDR3 has 18 amino acids. Trimming shortened V by 2 bases and J by 6 bases, and 24 bases separated the two germline ends. The V gene's germline CDR1 is SGHRS and CDR2 YFSETQ. In nucleotides, the CDR3 is TGCGCCAGCAGCTTACCAACAGGACGGACGACGTTCGAAAACACCATATATTTT. This sequence encodes CASSLPTGRTTFENTIYF.

The sample holds a few counts of this clone. The rearrangement joins TRBV7-2 to TRBJ2-6, with 8 bases that match TRBD1. CDR1 and CDR2 from the germline V gene are SGHTA and FQGNSA. The CDR3 is 19 residues long. The V segment lost 2 bases and the J segment 2 bases; nucleotides outside the gene matches: 11. CDR3 in amino acids: CASSLQGAFLLTGANVLTF. The CDR3 coding sequence is TGTGCCAGCAGCTTACAGGGGGCCTTTTTGTTAACTGGGGCCAACGTCCTGACTTTC.

This chain joins TRBV28 and TRBJ1-1, with D possibly matching TRBD1 (5 bases). This CDR3 has 12 residues. Germline values: CDR1 MDHEN, CDR2 SYDVKM. The ends were cut back, 7 bases at V and 6 bases at J, with 12 bases in the middle. In DNA, the CDR3 is TGTGCCAGCACACTCGGGGGGTCTGAAGCTTTCTTT. This sequence encodes CASTLGGSEAFF.

The chain carries TRBV15 and TRBJ2-1; D ambiguous. Germline V CDR1 and CDR2: LNHNV, YYDKDF (reference sequence). The CDR3 covers 12 residues. With 1 base removed from V and 9 bases from J, the gap between germline ends came to 7 bases. The CDR3 nucleotides are TGTGCCACCAGCAGAGCTAGTCCTGAGCAGTTCTTC. The encoded protein is CATSRASPEQFF.

The sample holds a few counts of this clone. This chain links TRBV24-1 with TRBJ2-1, with a tentative D call TRBD2 (7 bases). Germline CDR1 and CDR2: KGHDR and SFDVKD. This CDR3 comprises 13 residues. V lost 9 bases and J lost 7, with 15 bases in between. This chain's CDR3 is CATRRGAENEQFF. As DNA, the CDR3 is TGTGCCACCCGCCGGGGGGCCGAAAATGAGCAGTTCTTC.

This chain uses TRBV7-8 with TRBJ2-2, with 10 nucleotides matching TRBD2. The ends lost 5 bases at V and 6 bases at J; junction bases unmatched: 9. Germline V gene lookup returns CDR1 SGHVS and CDR2 FQNEAQ. The CDR3 spans 16 residues. In nucleotides, the CDR3 is TGTGCCAGCAGCACCCAGGGCCTAGCGGGGGCCGGGGAGCTGTTTTTT. Protein product: CASSTQGLAGAGELFF.

This clone appeared once. The chain links TRBV28 to TRBJ2-1; TRBD2 matches at 13 bases. The CDR3 extends over 14 amino acids. Germline V gene data show CDR1 as MDHEN and CDR2 as SYDVKM. Losses at the gene ends were 9 bases for V and 8 bases for J; bases not matched to a gene: 7. The CDR3 loop reads CASFTSGRADEQFF. As DNA, the CDR3 is TGTGCCAGTTTTACTAGCGGGAGGGCCGATGAGCAGTTCTTC.

The CDR3 is CASSFWTGGAEQYF. CDR3 bases: TGTGCCAGCTCATTCTGGACAGGGGGCGCAGAGCAGTACTTC. V usage is TRBV27 and J usage is TRBJ2-7; 11 nucleotides agree with TRBD1. With V trimmed by 8 bases and J by 7 bases, 10 bases remained unmatched. CDR3 length: 14 residues. The germline CDR1 and CDR2 sequences are MNHEY and SMNVEV (reference sequence).

This clone was picked up one time. DNA of the CDR3: TGTGCCACCCTGAGCGGGGGATCCTACGAGCAGTACTTC. It is translated as CATLSGGSYEQYF. The gene calls are TRBV6-5 and TRBJ2-7; TRBD2 agrees at 8 bases. The V gene's germline CDR1 is MNHEY and CDR2 SVGAGI. V lost 10 bases to trimming and J lost 1 base; unmatched junction nucleotides: 6. This CDR3 is 13 amino acids long.

The rearrangement uses TRBV27 and TRBJ2-7; 9 bases align to TRBD2. Losses at the gene ends were 4 bases for V and 5 bases for J; bases not matched to a gene: 6. The germline CDR1 and CDR2 sequences are MNHEY and SMNVEV (reference sequence). The CDR3 consists of 14 residues. CDR3 sequence reads: CASSSGLARHEQYF. The CDR3 DNA reads TGTGCCAGCAGTTCGGGACTAGCCAGGCACGAGCAGTACTTC.